The 14 T cell receptor beta chains below all came from one sample that was sequenced in a study of regulatory T cells in long-lasting Graves disease. Time point in this sample: newly diagnosed GD, antithyroid drugs for less than 3 months. PBMCs were the source of the RNA used for TCR sequencing. Construction of the TCR beta libraries employed iRepertoire HTBI primers in conjunction with Arm-PCR of CDR3 regions. TCRdb reprocessed the multiplex PCR reads with MiXCR, giving one entry per CDR3 protein. The sample has approximately 400,000 distinct CDR3 sequences, about 15% seen once. These same data were also listed under a study on T cells in Graves' hyperthyroidism and ophthalmopathy.

This material consisted of peripheral blood mononuclear cells (PBMCs), taken at new diagnosis, from a patient treated with antithyroid drugs. The receptors were gathered from a woman under 40 with Graves disease.

The rearrangement links TRBV19 to TRBJ2-2; TRBD2 matches 8 bases. The junction had 11 bases not matched to a gene; V was cut back by 8 bases and J by 6 bases. Germline V gene sequence: CDR1 LNHDA, CDR2 SQIVND (reference sequence). The CDR3 is 15 residues long. This CDR3 is CASQITGTSPGELFF. The CDR3 nucleotides are TGTGCCAGTCAAATTACCGGGACTAGTCCCGGGGAGCTGTTTTTT. Complete variable domain (other parts from reference TRBV19 and TRBJ2-2): DGGITQSPKYLFRKEGQNVTLSCEQNLNHDAMYWYRQDPGQGLRLIYYSQIVNDFQKGDIAEGYSVSREKKESFPLTVTSAQKNPTAFYLCASQITGTSPGELFFGEGSRLTVL.

This clonotype was counted many times. The chain uses TRBV11-2 and TRBJ2-3; 13 positions agree with TRBD2. The CDR3 runs 16 residues. Germline CDR1 reads SGHAT; CDR2 reads FQNNGV. The V segment lost 3 bases and the J segment 4 bases; nucleotides outside the gene matches: 4. CDR3 DNA: TGTGCCAGCAGCTTTAGACTAGCGGGAGGTGCAGATACGCAGTATTTT. Protein sequence: CASSFRLAGGADTQYF.

The chain couples TRBV28 to TRBJ1-3; a possible D gene is TRBD1 (5 bases). Trimming shortened V by 10 bases and J by 1 base, and 17 bases separated the two germline ends. The CDR3 loop spans 15 amino acids. Germline CDR1 reads MDHEN; CDR2 reads SYDVKM. CDR3 sequence reads: CATVRGGISGNTIYF. The CDR3, as DNA: TGTGCCACTGTCCGGGGGGGGATTTCTGGAAACACCATATATTTT.

A few counts support this clonotype. The chain couples TRBV7-8 to TRBJ1-4; TRBD1 might be the D (5 bases). There are 14 residues in the CDR3. V lost 9 bases and J 8 bases, leaving 19 bases between the germline ends. The V gene's germline CDR1 is SGHVS and CDR2 FQNEAQ. CDR3 in DNA: TGTGCCAGTACCAGCTTAGGGACGGGCGAAAAACTGTTTTTT. Residues: CASTSLGTGEKLFF.

This clonotype was observed at least ten times. The genes are TRBV3-1 and TRBJ1-4; TRBD1 agrees at 8 bases. V was clipped by 5 bases and J by 8 bases; unmatched bases: 7. The CDR3 has 14 amino acids. Germline CDR1 is LGHDT and CDR2 is YNNKEL (reference sequence). The CDR3 DNA follows: TGTGCCAGCAGCTTGAGGACAGGGAAGGAAAAACTGTTTTTT. Translation gives CASSLRTGKEKLFF.

This clonotype was picked up many times. V usage is TRBV2 and J usage is TRBJ2-5; TRBD2 matches at 9 bases. Per the germline V gene, CDR1 is SNHLY and CDR2 is FYNNEI. The CDR3 contains 14 residues. V was pared by 8 bases and J by 4 bases, with 8 bases of the junction left unmatched. This chain's CDR3 is CASSPTSGGETQYF. The CDR3 DNA is TGTGCCAGCTCTCCGACTAGCGGAGGAGAGACCCAGTACTTC.

The V call is TRBV2, the J call TRBJ2-4; D is unclear. Germline-derived CDR1 and CDR2 are SNHLY and FYNNEI. The CDR3 runs to 16 residues. Trimming cost V 0 bases and J 0 bases, with 9 bases left between them. CDR3 sequence (DNA): TGTGCCAGCAGTGAAGCCCTAATTTTAGCCAAAAACATTCAGTACTTC. This codes for CASSEALILAKNIQYF. Supplemented by reference TRBV2 and TRBJ2-4, the full variable domain reads EPEVTQTPSHQVTQMGQEVILRCVPISNHLYFYWYRQILGQKVEFLVSFYNNEISEKSEIFDDQFSVERPDGSNFTLKIRSTKLEDSAMYFCASSEALILAKNIQYFGAGTRLSVL.

This clonotype was recorded at least ten times. J is TRBJ2-1 and V is TRBV14, with 10 bases fitting TRBD2. The CDR3 extends over 16 amino acids. Germline-derived CDR1 and CDR2 are SGHDN and FVKESK. After removal of 4 bases from V and 7 bases from J, the junction contained 10 bases not matched to a gene. CDR3 residues: CASSLERGGFKNEQFF. In DNA form, the CDR3 reads TGTGCCAGCAGCCTGGAGCGGGGGGGGTTTAAGAATGAGCAGTTCTTC.

This chain joins TRBV7-9 and TRBJ1-4; D may be TRBD1 (5 bases). CDR3 length: 16 residues. Germline V gene lookup returns CDR1 SEHNR and CDR2 FQNEAQ (reference sequence). The V and J ends lost 3 bases and 6 bases respectively, with 17 bases between them. The CDR3 sequence is CASSFWGGRVDEKLFF. The CDR3 DNA reads as TGTGCCAGCAGCTTCTGGGGGGGACGAGTGGATGAAAAACTGTTTTTT.

This clonotype was seen repeatedly, ten times or more. The chain recombines TRBV2 with TRBJ2-5; weak D call: TRBD2 (7 bases). The CDR3 has 16 amino acids. Germline values: CDR1 SNHLY, CDR2 FYNNEI. V was cut by 6 bases and J by 5 bases, with 22 bases left in between. CDR3 protein: CASSREGGLVGETQYF. The CDR3 DNA follows: TGTGCCAGCAGCCGAGAGGGGGGGCTAGTAGGGGAGACCCAGTACTTC.

This clonotype was counted only a few times. The rearrangement links TRBV12-3 or TRBV12-4 to TRBJ1-2; D unclear. V was pared by 5 bases and J by 2 bases, with 3 bases between. This CDR3 contains 11 residues. The CDR3 DNA follows: TGTGCCAGCAGTCTAAACTATGGCTACACCTTC. Its translation: CASSLNYGYTF.

The V call is TRBV10-3, the J call TRBJ2-1; D might be TRBD1 (6 bases). The CDR3 is made up of 14 amino acids. Germline lookup yields CDR1 ENHRY and CDR2 SYGVKD. V shed 6 bases and J shed 2 bases, with 11 bases lying between them. The CDR3 DNA follows: TGTGCCATCAGATGGCAGGGGCCCTACAATGAGCAGTTCTTC. This codes for CAIRWQGPYNEQFF.

The table lists this clonotype with many counts. The gene calls are TRBV10-3 and TRBJ1-6; 8 nucleotides line up with TRBD1. CDR3 length equals 13 residues. Looked up from germline, CDR1 is ENHRY and CDR2 is SYGVKD. V lost 4 bases, J lost 9 bases, and 2 bases stayed unmatched. CDR3 nucleotides: TGTGCCATCAGTGGGACAGGGAGTTCACCCCTCCACTTT. Translated: CAISGTGSSPLHF.

This clonotype was picked up many times. The chain uses TRBV6-1 and TRBJ2-5; D not certain. CDR1 and CDR2 (germline): MNHNS, SASEGT. The length of the CDR3 is 11 residues. Trimming took 6 bases from V and 3 from J, leaving 5 bases between them. CDR3 sequence: CASRKEETQYF. In DNA, the CDR3 is TGTGCCAGCAGGAAAGAAGAGACCCAGTACTTC.